These 31 T cell receptor beta chains came from one sample sequenced in a study of blood T cell repertoires in COVID-19. Using immunoSEQ multiplex PCR, the repertoire was profiled, and TCRdb retains in-frame clones only, with some absent. The repertoire includes approximately 62,000 clones, around 90% of them detected once, and around 8.3% sits in the top ten. The sequenced material came from peripheral blood. The origin of the receptors is a human donor with active COVID-19. The donor label of this sample is uncertain.

The chain carries TRBV2 and TRBJ2-6; TRBD2 might be the D (5 bases). V was cut by 1 base and J by 4 bases, with 17 bases left in between. Per the germline V gene, CDR1 is SNHLY and CDR2 is FYNNEI. The CDR3 totals 18 residues. CDR3 coding DNA: TGTGCCAGCAGTGAAGGGGGTTCGCGGGTCGCAGGGGCCAACGTCCTGACTTTC. Translation: CASSEGGSRVAGANVLTF.

The CDR3 region is CASSPGTGGKDGYTF. The CDR3 nucleotides are TGTGCCAGCTCACCCGGGACAGGGGGCAAGGATGGCTACACCTTC. The chain has TRBV18 and TRBJ1-2; 12 bases are shared with TRBD1. The CDR3 totals 15 residues. V trimming: 3 bases; J trimming: 6 bases; junction bases outside the gene matches: 5. Germline CDR1 KGHSH, CDR2 LQKENI.

V and J are TRBV10-2 and TRBJ2-7, with a weak D call TRBD1 (6 bases). The germline V gene encodes CDR1 WSHSY and CDR2 SAAADI. The length of the CDR3 is 15 residues. V was cut by 3 bases and J by 3 bases, with 15 bases left in between. Here the CDR3 reads CASSERSGAFYEQYF. DNA of the CDR3: TGCGCCAGCAGTGAAAGGTCAGGGGCTTTCTACGAGCAGTACTTC.

The chain couples TRBV27 to TRBJ2-4, with unresolved D. This CDR3 spans 14 amino acids. V was pared by 4 bases and J by 5 bases, with 12 bases between. CDR1 is MNHEY and CDR2 is SMNVEV in the germline V gene (reference sequence). This CDR3 reads CASSYSGLQNIQYF. In DNA form, the CDR3 reads TGTGCCAGCAGTTATTCAGGCTTACAAAACATTCAGTACTTC.

This sequence joins TRBV15 and TRBJ2-3; D might be TRBD1 (6 bases). The CDR3 runs 15 residues. Germline V lookup: CDR1 LNHNV, CDR2 YYDKDF (reference sequence). V was cut by 1 base and J by 2 bases, with 10 bases left in between. The CDR3 region is CATSRGQGLTDTQYF. Here the CDR3 DNA reads TGTGCCACCAGCAGAGGCCAGGGGCTCACAGATACGCAGTATTTT.

This rearrangement joins TRBV9 to TRBJ1-5; the D gene is possibly TRBD1 (6 bases). The ends were cut back, 4 bases at V and 0 bases at J, with 11 bases in the middle. This CDR3 spans 15 amino acids. Germline values: CDR1 SGDLS, CDR2 YYNGEE. In nucleotides, the CDR3 is TGTGCCAGCAGCCCCGACAGGAATAGCAATCAGCCCCAGCATTTT. Translation gives CASSPDRNSNQPQHF.

This clone has a handful of counts. The chain uses TRBV6-6 and TRBJ1-5, with D hard to call. V dropped 5 bases and J dropped 10 bases, with 12 bases sitting between them. The CDR3 is 12 residues long. Germline-derived CDR1 and CDR2 are MNHNY and SVGAGI (reference sequence). In nucleotides, the CDR3 is TGTGCCAGCAGTCAAGCAGGTTATCCCCAGCATTTT. Amino acids: CASSQAGYPQHF.

The rearrangement uses TRBV19 and TRBJ2-1; TRBD1 matches 9 bases. There are 15 residues in the CDR3. The J segment lost 2 bases and the V segment lost 6 bases, leaving 5 bases of the junction unmatched. Looked up from germline, CDR1 is LNHDA and CDR2 is SQIVND (reference sequence). Here the CDR3 reads CASRPGQGPYNEQFF. CDR3 sequence (DNA): TGTGCCAGTAGACCGGGACAGGGACCCTACAATGAGCAGTTCTTC. The full variable domain, completed using reference TRBV19 and TRBJ2-1, is DGGITQSPKYLFRKEGQNVTLSCEQNLNHDAMYWYRQDPGQGLRLIYYSQIVNDFQKGDIAEGYSVSREKKESFPLTVTSAQKNPTAFYLCASRPGQGPYNEQFFGPGTRLTVL.

J is TRBJ1-2 and V is TRBV11-3, with TRBD1 matching 10 bases. After removal of 3 bases from V and 0 bases from J, the junction contained 7 bases not matched to a gene. The CDR3 length is 17 residues. From germline, CDR1 is SGHNT and CDR2 YENEEA. CDR3 protein: CASSFARDRGPNYGYTF. The CDR3 nucleotides read TGTGCCAGCAGCTTCGCCAGGGACAGGGGACCTAACTATGGCTACACCTTC.

This clone was picked up one time. The chain combines TRBV19 with TRBJ2-4; 14 bases line up with TRBD2. Germline V gene sequence: CDR1 LNHDA, CDR2 SQIVND (reference sequence). The junction had 8 bases not matched to a gene; V was cut back by 4 bases and J by 0 bases. The CDR3 sequence is 19 residues long. This CDR3 reads CASSSWTSGRLLAKNIQYF. In DNA, the CDR3 is TGTGCCAGTAGTAGCTGGACTAGCGGGAGGTTACTAGCCAAAAACATTCAGTACTTC.

This chain joins TRBV19 and TRBJ1-5; D might be TRBD1 (5 bases). CDR3 length: 15 residues. Trimming removed 0 bases from V and 4 bases from J, with 10 bases in between. Germline V gene data show CDR1 as LNHDA and CDR2 as SQIVND (reference sequence). CDR3 nucleotide sequence: TGTGCCAGTAGTATAGATCAGGGTAGGAATCAGCCCCAGCATTTT. This codes for CASSIDQGRNQPQHF.

The chain recombines TRBV9 with TRBJ2-7, with 12 nucleotides matching TRBD2. Trimming cost V 4 bases and J 3 bases; bases outside gene matches: 5. CDR1 is SGDLS and CDR2 is YYNGEE in the germline V gene. The CDR3 is made up of 15 amino acids. DNA for the CDR3: TGTGCCAGCAGCCCAAGGACTAGCGGGAACTACGAGCAGTACTTC. This gives the protein CASSPRTSGNYEQYF.

The rearrangement joins TRBV10-3 to TRBJ1-3; the D gene is possibly TRBD1 (5 bases). V lost 10 bases and J lost 4, with 11 bases in between. There are 12 residues in the CDR3. Germline assignment: CDR1 ENHRY and CDR2 SYGVKD. CDR3 in amino acids: CATGGFGNTIYF. The CDR3 DNA reads as TGTGCCACCGGGGGGTTCGGAAACACCATATATTTT.

The chain is built from TRBV5-1 and TRBJ2-3; no clear D. The CDR3 is 12 amino acids. V lost 4 bases and J 5 bases, leaving 8 bases between the germline ends. Germline V gives CDR1 SGHRS, CDR2 YFSETQ. In DNA, the CDR3 is TGCGCCAGCAGCGAGAGGATAGATACGCAGTATTTT. Protein sequence: CASSERIDTQYF.

This chain uses TRBV29-1 with TRBJ1-2; TRBD1 might be the D (5 bases). The germline V and J ends were trimmed by 4 bases and 0 bases, with 12 bases remaining between them. The CDR3 consists of 14 residues. The V gene's germline CDR1 is SQVTM and CDR2 ANQGSEA. The CDR3 DNA sequence: TGCAGCGTTGCGACAGTTAATGCTAACTATGGCTACACCTTC. Encoded protein: CSVATVNANYGYTF.

The chain combines TRBV28 with TRBJ1-4, with TRBD1 matching over 7 bases. V shed 3 bases, J shed 5 bases, and the junction held 6 bases outside the gene matches. This CDR3 has 15 amino acids. Looked up from germline, CDR1 is MDHEN and CDR2 is SYDVKM. CDR3 protein: CASSLGDRANEKLFF. The DNA of the CDR3 is TGTGCCAGCAGTTTGGGAGACAGGGCAAATGAAAAACTGTTTTTT.

The gene calls are TRBV6-2 or TRBV6-3 and TRBJ1-2; 9 bases line up with TRBD1. The CDR3 has 14 residues. Trimming at V came to 5 bases and at J to 4 bases, leaving 5 bases not matched to a gene. CDR1 and CDR2 (germline): MNHEY, SVGEGT. CDR3 loop: CASSQQGAGYGYTF. For the CDR3, the DNA is TGTGCCAGCAGTCAACAGGGGGCTGGCTATGGCTACACCTTC.

CDR3 residues: CASSPNQPQHF. CDR3 coding DNA: TGTGCCAGCAGTCCTAATCAGCCCCAGCATTTT. The chain carries TRBV5-8 and TRBJ1-5; D not certain. Germline V gives CDR1 SGHTS, CDR2 YDEGEE. This CDR3 comprises 11 residues. Deletions cut 5 bases from V and 4 bases from J, with 4 bases between.

The chain uses TRBV6-2 or TRBV6-3 and TRBJ2-3; maybe TRBD1 (5 bases). The CDR3 runs to 15 residues. The germline V gene has CDR1 MNHEY and CDR2 SVGEGT. Deletions cut 0 bases from V and 9 bases from J, with 16 bases between. The chain's CDR3 is CASSYSSSGWGTQYF. CDR3 in DNA: TGTGCCAGCAGTTACTCGTCTTCAGGGTGGGGAACGCAGTATTTT.

The CDR3 DNA reads as TGTGCCAGCAGTCCCCTAGCGGGGGGGTCAGATACGCAGTATTTT. This gives the protein CASSPLAGGSDTQYF. The chain is built from TRBV6-4 and TRBJ2-3; TRBD2 matches at 12 bases. CDR1 is MRHNA, CDR2 SNTAGT, per germline. The CDR3 totals 15 residues. V shed 5 bases and J 4 bases; nucleotides not matched to a gene: 4.

V usage is TRBV7-2 and J usage is TRBJ2-3, with TRBD2 identical over 10 bases. After removal of 0 bases from V and 0 bases from J, the junction contained 3 bases not matched to a gene. The CDR3 extends over 17 amino acids. The germline V gene has CDR1 SGHTA and CDR2 FQGNSA. The CDR3 region has the DNA TGTGCCAGCAGCTTAGCGGGGACTAGCGCAAGCACAGATACGCAGTATTTT. Protein: CASSLAGTSASTDTQYF.

V is TRBV2 and J is TRBJ1-4, with D uncertain. This CDR3 is 18 amino acids long. The germline V and J ends were trimmed by 6 bases and 0 bases, with 20 bases remaining between them. Germline values: CDR1 SNHLY, CDR2 FYNNEI. The CDR3 DNA is TGTGCCAGCAGGGGAGTAGGACCCCCAACACCAACTAATGAAAAACTGTTTTTT. It yields the protein CASRGVGPPTPTNEKLFF.

The genes are TRBV28 and TRBJ1-2, with D maybe TRBD1 (6 bases). The CDR3 extends over 14 amino acids. Germline V CDR1 and CDR2: MDHEN, SYDVKM. V lost 6 bases and J 2 bases, leaving 13 bases between the germline ends. The CDR3 region is CASRTGTGNYGYTF. In nucleotides, the CDR3 is TGTGCCAGCAGGACCGGTACAGGGAACTATGGCTACACCTTC.

The genes are TRBV5-6 and TRBJ2-5; 14 nucleotides line up with TRBD2. In germline, CDR1 is SGHDT, CDR2 YYEEEE. The V segment lost 3 bases and the J segment 4 bases; nucleotides outside the gene matches: 8. CDR3 size: 17 residues. The DNA of the CDR3 is TGTGCCAGCAGCTATGGACTAGCGGGGGGCGGGAGAGAGACCCAGTACTTC. The encoded protein is CASSYGLAGGGRETQYF. Combining the CDR3 with reference TRBV5-6 and TRBJ2-5 gives the whole variable domain DAGVTQSPTHLIKTRGQQVTLRCSPKSGHDTVSWYQQALGQGPQFIFQYYEEEERQRGNFPDRFSGHQFPNYSSELNVNALLLGDSALYLCASSYGLAGGGRETQYFGPGTRLLVL.

The chain combines TRBV12-5 with TRBJ2-3; 12 bases are a match to TRBD2. The CDR3 has 15 amino acids. V was pared by 6 bases and J by 9 bases, with 10 bases of the junction left unmatched. Germline CDR1 reads LGHNT; CDR2 reads FRNRAP. CDR3: CASGLTSGGRVTQYF. For the CDR3, the DNA is TGTGCTAGTGGCCTGACTAGCGGGGGCCGGGTCACGCAGTATTTT.

This clone occurred once. J is TRBJ2-1 and V is TRBV7-3; no clear D gene. With 0 bases removed from V and 4 bases from J, the gap between germline ends came to 10 bases. Germline V gene data show CDR1 as SGHTA and CDR2 as FQGTGA. The CDR3 totals 15 residues. The CDR3 protein is CASSLTRSSYNEQFF. Written as DNA, the CDR3 is TGTGCCAGCAGCTTAACGAGGTCCAGTTACAATGAGCAGTTCTTC.

The chain combines TRBV11-3 with TRBJ2-1; tentative D call: TRBD2 (7 bases). This CDR3 comprises 15 residues. The germline gives CDR1 SGHNT, CDR2 YENEEA. Trimming removed 0 bases at V and 5 bases at J, with 11 bases between. CDR3 DNA: TGTGCCAGCAGCTTAGACAGGGGAGGGGACAATGAGCAGTTCTTC. This encodes CASSLDRGGDNEQFF. The whole variable domain, remainder taken from reference TRBV11-3 and TRBJ2-1, is EAGVVQSPRYKIIEKKQPVAFWCNPISGHNTLYWYLQNLGQGPELLIRYENEEAVDDSQLPKDRFSAERLKGVDSTLKIQPAELGDSAVYLCASSLDRGGDNEQFFGPGTRLTVL.

The chain carries TRBV6-5 and TRBJ1-2, with 9 bases fitting TRBD1. V gave up 4 bases and J gave up 2 bases; unmatched junction bases: 2. Looked up from germline, CDR1 is MNHEY and CDR2 is SVGAGI. This CDR3 contains 14 residues. CDR3 in DNA: TGTGCCAGCAGTTCACAGGGGGCCAACTATGGCTACACCTTC. Protein sequence: CASSSQGANYGYTF.

J is TRBJ2-1 and V is TRBV23-1, with unresolved D. TRBV23-1 is marked as an open reading frame, function uncertain. The CDR3 has 14 amino acids. V was clipped by 0 bases and J by 4 bases, with 7 bases between them. The CDR3 spells CASSQSPGYNEQFF. CDR3 nucleotides: TGCGCCAGCAGTCAATCCCCAGGTTACAATGAGCAGTTCTTC.

This chain links TRBV5-4 with TRBJ2-3; the D gene is possibly TRBD2 (6 bases). Trimming cost V 4 bases and J 0 bases, with 21 bases left between them. The CDR3 is 18 residues long. CDR1 SGHNT and CDR2 YYREEE come from the germline V gene (reference sequence). DNA for the CDR3: TGTGCCAGCAGCCTAAACACCCGATTAGCGGCTAGCACAGATACGCAGTATTTT. Amino acid sequence: CASSLNTRLAASTDTQYF.

This rearrangement joins TRBV19 to TRBJ2-5; the match to TRBD2 covers 12 bases. This CDR3 region has 16 residues. Trimming at V came to 4 bases and at J to 2 bases, leaving 5 bases not matched to a gene. Germline lookup yields CDR1 LNHDA and CDR2 SQIVND (reference sequence). CDR3 amino acids: CASSTPSGGVQETQYF. Here the CDR3 DNA reads TGTGCCAGTAGTACCCCTAGCGGGGGGGTGCAAGAGACCCAGTACTTC.